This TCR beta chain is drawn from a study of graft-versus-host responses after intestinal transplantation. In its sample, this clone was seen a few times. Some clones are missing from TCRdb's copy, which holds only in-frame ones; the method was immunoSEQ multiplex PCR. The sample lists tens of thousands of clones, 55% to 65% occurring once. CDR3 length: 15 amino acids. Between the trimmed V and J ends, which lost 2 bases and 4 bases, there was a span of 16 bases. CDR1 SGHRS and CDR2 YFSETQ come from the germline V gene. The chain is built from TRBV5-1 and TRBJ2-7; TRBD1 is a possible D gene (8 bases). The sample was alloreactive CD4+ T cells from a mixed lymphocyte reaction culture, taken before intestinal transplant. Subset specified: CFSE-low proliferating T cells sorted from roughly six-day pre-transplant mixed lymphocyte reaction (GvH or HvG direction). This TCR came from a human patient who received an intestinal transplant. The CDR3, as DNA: TGCGCCAGCAGCTTCACAGGGGGGGAGTTTTACGAGCAGTACTTC. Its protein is CASSFTGGEFYEQYF.